These T cell receptor beta chains were read from a single sample in a study of T cells in tumors after PD-1 blockade. Profiled with immunoSEQ multiplex PCR; TCRdb holds only in-frame clones, not every one. The table includes under 50,000 clones, more than 60% detected once. The sequenced sample was PBMCs, obtained before anti-PD-1 therapy. The receptors originated from a human donor with advanced basal cell or squamous cell carcinoma (not recorded which). Each CDR3 is given with its conserved first and last residue. A D gene is named only where the DNA matches it firmly. Clone size is given for some rows only: seen once, a few or many times, or a class if the clone is expanded.

size	V	J	D	CDR3	DNA
-	TRBV18	TRBJ2-5	TRBD2	CASSPPGAGPQETQYF	TGTGCCAGCTCACCCCCGGGAGCGGGGCCCCAAGAGACCCAGTACTTC
-	TRBV7-8	TRBJ2-7	TRBD1	CASSWTGQGRMEQYF	TGTGCCAGCAGTTGGACTGGACAGGGGCGGATGGAGCAGTACTTC
-	TRBV24-1	TRBJ2-1	-	CATSRGSKNEQFF	TGTGCCACCAGTAGGGGGAGTAAAAATGAGCAGTTCTTC
-	TRBV5-1	TRBJ2-7	-	CASSKGGSYEQYF	TGCGCCAGCAGTAAGGGGGGGAGCTACGAGCAGTACTTC
-	TRBV5-1	TRBJ1-1	-	CASSMGDNTEAFF	TGCGCCAGCAGTATGGGAGACAACACTGAAGCTTTCTTT
-	TRBV24-1	TRBJ2-3	-	CATSDLQGEDSTDTQYF	TGTGCCACCAGTGATTTGCAAGGGGAGGATAGCACAGATACGCAGTATTTT
-	TRBV12-5	TRBJ2-7	-	CASGLAAGAPYEQYF	TGTGCTAGTGGTTTGGCCGCAGGGGCGCCCTACGAGCAGTACTTC
-	TRBV24-1	TRBJ1-2	-	CATSDPGYGYTF	TGTGCCACCAGTGACCCAGGTTATGGCTACACCTTC
-	TRBV6-5	TRBJ1-2	TRBD1	CASSWGTGAGYTF	TGTGCCAGCAGTTGGGGGACAGGGGCCGGCTACACCTTC
-	TRBV2	TRBJ2-7	-	CASSETPALNYEQYF	TGTGCCAGCAGTGAAACCCCGGCTTTAAATTACGAGCAGTACTTC
-	TRBV6-5	TRBJ2-2	-	CASRFLGGTGELFF	TGTGCCAGCAGGTTCCTGGGAGGCACCGGGGAGCTGTTTTTT
-	TRBV5-8	TRBJ2-3	-	CASSLAVGSGPTDTQYF	TGTGCCAGCAGCTTGGCGGTTGGTAGCGGACCCACAGATACGCAGTATTTT
few	TRBV5-1	TRBJ1-2	-	CASSPGHQYNYGYTF	TGCGCCAGCAGCCCGGGACATCAATATAACTATGGCTACACCTTC
-	TRBV10-2	TRBJ2-1	-	CASRAFEAVNEQFF	TGCGCCAGCAGGGCTTTTGAAGCTGTCAATGAGCAGTTCTTC
few	TRBV4-1	TRBJ2-1	-	CASSQEQPGQPTYNEQFF	TGCGCCAGCAGCCAGGAACAACCGGGACAACCAACCTACAATGAGCAGTTCTTC
-	TRBV6-5	TRBJ1-6	-	CASRDSLSYNSPLHF	TGTGCCAGCAGGGACAGCCTCTCCTATAATTCACCCCTCCACTTT
-	TRBV24-1	TRBJ2-7	-	CATSDPGERGTYEQYF	TGTGCCACCAGTGATCCCGGAGAAAGGGGAACCTACGAGCAGTACTTC
-	TRBV19	TRBJ1-2	-	CASSTGQYWYGYTF	TGTGCCAGTAGTACTGGACAGTATTGGTATGGCTACACCTTC
many	TRBV19	TRBJ1-2	-	CASNLGGEGYGYTF	TGTGCCAGTAACCTCGGAGGAGAGGGCTATGGCTACACCTTC
-	TRBV6-1	TRBJ1-2	-	CASSEVAGLINYGYTF	TGTGCCAGCAGTGAAGTTGCAGGCCTCATTAACTATGGCTACACCTTC
-	TRBV6-6	TRBJ1-1	TRBD1	CASSTQRQGNTEAFF	TGTGCCAGCAGTACACAAAGACAGGGGAATACTGAAGCTTTCTTT